This TCR beta chain was profiled in a study of OX40 agonist ivuxolimab in advanced cancers. Germline values: CDR1 LNHDA, CDR2 SQIVND (reference sequence). The CDR3 is 14 amino acids. V was trimmed by 5 bases and J by 6 bases, leaving 17 bases between them. This clone was counted only a few times. Method: immunoSEQ multiplex PCR; TCRdb's copy keeps in-frame clones and lacks some. The sample carries around 80,000 clones, just over 85% recorded once. The chain joins TRBV19 to TRBJ2-7, with a possible D match to TRBD2 (6 bases). This specimen was CD4+ or CD8+ T cells sorted from blood, taken in a trial of the OX40 agonist ivuxolimab. This TCR was sampled from an adult with an advanced solid tumor such as melanoma, head and neck, liver or kidney cancer. Here the CDR3 reads CASSPGAGILEQYF. As DNA, the CDR3 is TGTGCCAGTAGTCCTGGGGCGGGAATTCTCGAGCAGTACTTC.